This TCR beta chain originates from a study of response to subunit inactivated influenza vaccine. Points from the study as a whole: Few new T cells, the authors suggested, are recruited by each seasonal influenza vaccination.

TCRdb processed the RT-PCR reads anew with MiXCR; each CDR3 protein has one entry. The sample includes hundreds of thousands of distinct CDR3 sequences, 11% to 15% of them seen just once. This clonotype was seen only a few times. Its specificity is not known. This CDR3 spans 18 amino acids. Germline V gives CDR1 SGHVS, CDR2 FQNEAQ. The V end lost 5 bases, the J end lost 1 base, and 20 bases lay between the germline ends. Sequencing was performed on PBMCs from blood, taken around 15 days before vaccination. The V call is TRBV7-8, the J call TRBJ2-2; D not certain. This receptor was taken from a man aged 45-65 years who received an inactivated influenza vaccine. The chain's CDR3 is CASSLYPPMTRNTGELFF. Here the CDR3 DNA reads TGTGCCAGCAGCCTATATCCACCGATGACAAGGAACACCGGGGAGCTGTTTTTT.